A single sample gave rise to the 32 T cell receptor beta chains below, sequenced in a study of T-cell reconstitution after alpha-beta-depleted transplantation in children. The TCRbeta library incorporated unique molecular identifiers. TCRdb independently ran MiXCR on the PCR reads; one entry per CDR3 protein. The table has more than 60,000 distinct CDR3 sequences, about 6.7% seen once. Here the sequenced sample was PBMCs from the stem cell graft donor, taken from the stem cell graft. The receptors shown here come from a human donor who donated a stem cell graft to a child with acute lymphoblastic leukemia.

This clonotype was seen many times. In DNA form, the CDR3 reads TGTGCCATCAGTGAGACAGTTAACTATGGCTACACCTTC. This sequence encodes CAISETVNYGYTF. The chain employs TRBV10-3 and TRBJ1-2, with D unresolved. CDR1 and CDR2 (germline): ENHRY, SYGVKD. Trimming left V 2 bases short and J 1 base short, with 5 bases between. The CDR3 totals 13 residues.

This clonotype was seen more than once but under ten times. The chain is built from TRBV27 and TRBJ1-5; D perhaps matches TRBD1 (6 bases). CDR3 length: 14 amino acids. Looked up from germline, CDR1 is MNHEY and CDR2 is SMNVEV (reference sequence). The germline V and J ends were trimmed by 5 bases and 3 bases, with 11 bases remaining between them. The CDR3 nucleotides are TGTGCCAGCAGTACAGGACAGCTCAATCAGCCCCAGCATTTT. Translated, it gives CASSTGQLNQPQHF.

This clonotype was counted between two and nine times. The chain has TRBV9 and TRBJ2-7, with D hard to call. Trimming pared 4 bases from V and 2 bases from J, leaving 16 bases between. Per germline, CDR1 SGDLS and CDR2 YYNGEE. CDR3 length: 15 residues. The CDR3 region has the DNA TGTGCCAGCAGCCCGTTGGAGACTCCAACCTACGAGCAGTACTTC. Its translation: CASSPLETPTYEQYF. Full variable domain (remainder filled in from reference TRBV9 and TRBJ2-7): DSGVTQTPKHLITATGQRVTLRCSPRSGDLSVYWYQQSLDQGLQFLIQYYNGEERAKGNILERFSAQQFPDLHSELNLSSLELGDSALYFCASSPLETPTYEQYFGPGTRLTVT.

There are many counts of this clonotype. This chain uses TRBV28 with TRBJ2-5; 11 nucleotides agree with TRBD2. After removal of 6 bases from V and 6 bases from J, the junction contained 9 bases not matched to a gene. The CDR3 is made up of 15 amino acids. Germline V CDR1 and CDR2: MDHEN, SYDVKM. The chain's CDR3 is CASRATSGRGKTQYF. DNA of the CDR3: TGTGCCAGCAGAGCCACTAGCGGGAGAGGGAAGACCCAGTACTTC.

This clonotype appeared many times. The J gene is TRBJ1-2, the V gene TRBV12-3 or TRBV12-4; the D is unclear. Trimming took 1 base from V and 4 from J, leaving 10 bases between them. There are 14 residues in the CDR3. CDR3 amino acids: CASSLERKGYGYTF. DNA for the CDR3: TGTGCCAGCAGTTTAGAACGGAAAGGCTATGGCTACACCTTC.

This clonotype was observed at least ten times. The J gene is TRBJ2-4, the V gene TRBV20-1; D tentatively fits TRBD1 or TRBD2 (5 bases each). Trimming stripped 5 bases from V and 5 bases from J, with 19 bases between. CDR1 is DFQATT and CDR2 is SNEGSKA in the germline V gene (reference sequence). The CDR3 length is 15 residues. CDR3 residues: CSAAEGVGTENIQYF. CDR3 nucleotide sequence: TGCAGTGCTGCAGAAGGCGTAGGGACGGAAAACATTCAGTACTTC.

This clonotype was picked up a small number of times. The CDR3 DNA is TGCAGTGCTAGACACCTAAACGAGGGGGCCTACGAGCAGTACTTC. Protein product: CSARHLNEGAYEQYF. The chain uses TRBV20-1 and TRBJ2-7, with D possibly being TRBD1 (6 bases). V was clipped by 2 bases and J by 2 bases, with 16 bases between them. Germline CDR1 and CDR2: DFQATT and SNEGSKA (reference sequence). This CDR3 comprises 15 residues.

This clonotype was counted at least ten times. The chain combines TRBV10-3 with TRBJ2-1, with a possible D match to TRBD2 (5 bases). Germline lookup yields CDR1 ENHRY and CDR2 SYGVKD. V shed 5 bases and J shed 8 bases, with 16 bases lying between them. The CDR3 covers 14 residues. The CDR3 loop is CAISSSVGSDEQFF. CDR3 bases: TGTGCCATCAGTTCTTCGGTTGGGAGCGATGAGCAGTTCTTC.

This clonotype appeared a few times. The chain combines TRBV20-1 with TRBJ2-3, with D hard to call. The germline V gene has CDR1 DFQATT and CDR2 SNEGSKA (reference sequence). The CDR3 sequence is 13 residues long. The germline V and J ends were trimmed by 1 base and 0 bases, with 5 bases remaining between them. CDR3 sequence: CSARAVSTDTQYF. The CDR3 DNA reads TGCAGTGCTAGAGCTGTCAGCACAGATACGCAGTATTTT.

Written as DNA, the CDR3 is TGTGCCAGCAAAAGGGATGGGGCCAACGTCCTGACTTTC. Protein sequence: CASKRDGANVLTF. V is TRBV12-3 or TRBV12-4 and J is TRBJ2-6, with D unresolved. V was trimmed by 7 bases and J by 3 bases, leaving 7 bases between them. This CDR3 region has 13 residues.

This clonotype has a count of ten or more. The rearrangement joins TRBV5-6 to TRBJ2-1; TRBD1 aligns across 7 bases. Per the germline V gene, CDR1 is SGHDT and CDR2 is YYEEEE. The CDR3 spans 12 residues. V lost 7 bases to trimming and J lost 5 bases; unmatched junction nucleotides: 3. The chain's CDR3 is CASGDSHNEQFF. CDR3 bases: TGTGCCAGCGGGGACAGCCACAATGAGCAGTTCTTC.

This clonotype was seen many times. The chain links TRBV28 to TRBJ1-1; D call uncertain. The CDR3 sequence is 12 residues long. V gave up 3 bases and J gave up 3 bases, with 5 bases separating them. The germline CDR1 and CDR2 sequences are MDHEN and SYDVKM. The chain's CDR3 is CASSFSDTEAFF. In DNA, the CDR3 is TGTGCCAGCAGTTTCTCCGACACTGAAGCTTTCTTT. Variable domain in full (rest from reference TRBV28 and TRBJ1-1): DVKVTQSSRYLVKRTGEKVFLECVQDMDHENMFWYRQDPGLGLRLIYFSYDVKMKEKGDIPEGYSVSREKKERFSLILESASTNQTSMYLCASSFSDTEAFFGQGTRLTVV.

This clonotype has a handful of counts. The J gene is TRBJ2-7, the V gene TRBV12-3 or TRBV12-4, with 9 nucleotides matching TRBD2. CDR3 length equals 17 residues. V shed 5 bases, J shed 0 bases, and the junction held 11 bases outside the gene matches. In DNA form, the CDR3 reads TGTGCCAGCAGTCCTCAGCGGGGGGCTCCAAACTCCTACGAGCAGTACTTC. Encoded protein: CASSPQRGAPNSYEQYF.

This clonotype has at least ten counts. J is TRBJ1-1 and V is TRBV7-8, with TRBD1 matching 8 bases. Germline CDR1 SGHVS, CDR2 FQNEAQ. The CDR3 is 15 amino acids. V gave up 5 bases and J gave up 1 base; unmatched junction bases: 6. Here the CDR3 reads CASSGGQGANTEAFF. DNA of the CDR3: TGTGCCAGCAGCGGAGGACAGGGTGCGAACACTGAAGCTTTCTTT. Full variable domain (outside the CDR3, taken from reference TRBV7-8 and TRBJ1-1): GAGVSQSPRYKVAKRGQDVALRCDPISGHVSLFWYQQALGQGPEFLTYFQNEAQLDKSGLPSDRFFAERPEGSVSTLKIQRTQQEDSAVYLCASSGGQGANTEAFFGQGTRLTVV.

This clonotype was observed at least ten times. The rearrangement links TRBV7-2 to TRBJ1-1, with a weak D call TRBD1 (5 bases). Between the trimmed V and J ends, which lost 2 bases and 10 bases, there was a span of 11 bases. Germline assignment: CDR1 SGHTA and CDR2 FQGNSA. The length of the CDR3 is 12 residues. CDR3 bases: TGTGCCAGCAGCTTAAACAGGTATCGAGCTTTCTTT. This encodes CASSLNRYRAFF.

This clonotype was recorded at least ten times. The CDR3 DNA follows: TGTGCCAGCAGCTTAGGTCTAGGGTCGCTCCTTTCCTACGAGCAGTACTTC. Protein: CASSLGLGSLLSYEQYF. V and J are TRBV11-2 and TRBJ2-7; D unresolved. Germline CDR1 is SGHAT and CDR2 is FQNNGV. The CDR3 length is 17 residues. With 1 base removed from V and 1 base from J, the gap between germline ends came to 17 bases.

The table lists this clonotype with many counts. The chain recombines TRBV5-5 with TRBJ2-7; tentatively, D is TRBD1 or TRBD2 (5 bases each). CDR3 length: 14 amino acids. Germline lookup yields CDR1 SGHKS and CDR2 YYEKEE (reference sequence). V lost 4 bases and J lost 4, with 15 bases in between. In nucleotides, the CDR3 is TGTGCCAGCAGCCCCCGGGACGGTTCTTACGAGCAGTACTTC. Its protein is CASSPRDGSYEQYF.

This clonotype was counted ten times or more. The chain recombines TRBV6-2 or TRBV6-3 with TRBJ1-1; D perhaps matches TRBD1 (5 bases). The V end lost 2 bases, the J end lost 2 bases, and 9 bases lay between the germline ends. This CDR3 comprises 14 residues. The V gene's germline CDR1 is MNHEY and CDR2 SVGEGT. CDR3 in DNA: TGTGCCAGCAGTTACCCCGGGGGAAACACTGAAGCTTTCTTT. Protein sequence: CASSYPGGNTEAFF.

This clonotype was seen at least ten times. The rearrangement joins TRBV5-1 to TRBJ2-3, with D possibly matching TRBD2 (6 bases). CDR3 size: 16 residues. The V end lost 0 bases, the J end lost 1 base, and 12 bases lay between the germline ends. The germline V gene has CDR1 SGHRS and CDR2 YFSETQ. The CDR3 reads CASSLAGGLGTDTQYF. CDR3 sequence (DNA): TGCGCCAGCAGCTTGGCCGGGGGACTGGGCACAGATACGCAGTATTTT.

This chain links TRBV9 with TRBJ1-4; a weak D match, TRBD1 (5 bases). This CDR3 region has 15 residues. From germline, CDR1 is SGDLS and CDR2 YYNGEE. Between the trimmed V and J ends, which lost 5 bases and 8 bases, there was a span of 19 bases. The CDR3, as DNA: TGTGCCAGCAGTGGACCGGGACCCCAGTGGGAAAAACTGTTTTTT. This sequence encodes CASSGPGPQWEKLFF.

In its sample, this clonotype was seen many times. The J gene is TRBJ2-7, the V gene TRBV6-5, with TRBD1 as a possible D gene (5 bases). The germline CDR1 and CDR2 sequences are MNHEY and SVGAGI. The germline V and J ends were trimmed by 5 bases and 5 bases, with 22 bases remaining between them. The CDR3 has 16 residues. The CDR3 bases are TGTGCCAGCAGTCCCTCGTACGGCCAACAGGAGAACGAGCAGTACTTC. Protein sequence: CASSPSYGQQENEQYF.

Ten or more counts support this clonotype. The chain has TRBV10-3 and TRBJ2-7, with 12 bases aligning to TRBD2. Germline V gene sequence: CDR1 ENHRY, CDR2 SYGVKD. V trimming: 6 bases; J trimming: 0 bases; junction bases outside the gene matches: 0. The CDR3 sequence is 14 residues long. The DNA of the CDR3 is TGTGCCATCAGGACTAGCGGGGGCTCCTACGAGCAGTACTTC. It translates to CAIRTSGGSYEQYF.

This clonotype was counted at least ten times. The chain uses TRBV29-1 and TRBJ1-2, with 9 positions matching TRBD1. CDR1 and CDR2 (germline): SQVTM, ANQGSEA. The J segment lost 8 bases and the V segment lost 3 bases, leaving 4 bases of the junction unmatched. The CDR3 consists of 12 residues. CDR3 sequence reads: CSVEDRGGGYTF. CDR3 in DNA: TGCAGCGTTGAGGACAGGGGAGGGGGCTACACCTTC.

This clonotype was recorded many times. The chain combines TRBV7-9 with TRBJ2-3; 8 bases fit TRBD1. The J segment lost 1 base and the V segment lost 3 bases, leaving 3 bases of the junction unmatched. The CDR3 consists of 15 residues. Germline values: CDR1 SEHNR, CDR2 FQNEAQ (reference sequence). Here the CDR3 reads CASSFPTGGTDTQYF. The DNA of the CDR3 is TGTGCCAGCAGCTTTCCGACAGGGGGCACAGATACGCAGTATTTT.

This clonotype has a handful of counts. The chain joins TRBV2 to TRBJ1-6, with D unclear. The CDR3 loop spans 14 amino acids. Looked up from germline, CDR1 is SNHLY and CDR2 is FYNNEI. The V end lost 0 bases, the J end lost 13 bases, and 13 bases lay between the germline ends. Here the CDR3 reads CASSEAGALSPLHF. The CDR3, as DNA: TGTGCCAGCAGTGAAGCAGGAGCCCTGTCGCCCCTCCACTTT.

This clonotype was detected many times. V usage is TRBV12-3 or TRBV12-4 and J usage is TRBJ1-1, with 9 nucleotides matching TRBD1. V gave up 6 bases and J gave up 1 base; unmatched junction bases: 6. The CDR3 runs to 15 residues. The CDR3 sequence: CASRPGQGWNTEAFF. CDR3 nucleotide sequence: TGTGCCAGCAGGCCAGGACAGGGGTGGAACACTGAAGCTTTCTTT.

V usage is TRBV2 and J usage is TRBJ1-5, with D unresolved. V lost 4 bases, J lost 2 bases, and 9 bases lay in between. Germline-derived CDR1 and CDR2 are SNHLY and FYNNEI. The CDR3 sequence is 14 residues long. CDR3 coding DNA: TGTGCCAGCAGTGGAGAAAAGGGCAATCAGCCCCAGCATTTT. As protein: CASSGEKGNQPQHF.

This clonotype was counted many times. This chain uses TRBV25-1 with TRBJ1-6; D is unresolved. The CDR3 runs 13 residues. The germline CDR1 and CDR2 sequences are MGHDK and SYGVNS. V shed 3 bases and J shed 2 bases, with 2 bases lying between them. The CDR3 DNA is TGTGCCAGCAGTGAGGCCTATAATTCACCCCTCCACTTT. Amino acids: CASSEAYNSPLHF.

This clonotype has ten or more counts. CDR3 region: CASSQDIGRPRAGGNTIYF. In DNA form, the CDR3 reads TGTGCCAGCAGCCAAGATATCGGTCGACCCAGGGCAGGAGGAAACACCATATATTTT. The chain recombines TRBV3-1 with TRBJ1-3, with a tentative D call TRBD1 (5 bases). Germline CDR1 and CDR2: LGHDT and YNNKEL (reference sequence). The CDR3 is 19 amino acids. Deletions cut 0 bases from V and 4 bases from J, with 22 bases between.

This clonotype was seen at least ten times. The chain combines TRBV12-3 or TRBV12-4 with TRBJ2-5, with a weak D call TRBD2 (6 bases). The CDR3 totals 14 residues. V was pared by 6 bases and J by 0 bases, with 11 bases between. Written as DNA, the CDR3 is TGTGCCAGCAGCCCCTGGGGGGACCAAGAGACCCAGTACTTC. Residues: CASSPWGDQETQYF.

This CDR3 is CSVETEGAVDEQFF. The CDR3 DNA reads as TGCAGCGTTGAAACAGAGGGAGCAGTCGATGAGCAGTTCTTC. The chain recombines TRBV29-1 with TRBJ2-1; D is perhaps TRBD2 (5 bases). V dropped 2 bases and J dropped 8 bases, with 16 bases sitting between them. The CDR3 has 14 amino acids. The germline CDR1 and CDR2 sequences are SQVTM and ANQGSEA.

This clonotype was seen at least ten times. J is TRBJ2-3 and V is TRBV4-3; maybe TRBD2 (7 bases). Deletions cut 2 bases from V and 5 bases from J, with 11 bases between. This CDR3 spans 14 amino acids. CDR1 is LGHNA, CDR2 YSLEER, per germline. CDR3 nucleotides: TGCGCCAGCAGCCAAAGGGGGGGGGGAGATACGCAGTATTTT. Encoded protein: CASSQRGGGDTQYF.